This TCR beta chain was identified in a study of identical twins. Broader study findings: Abundant beta clonotypes from cord blood bore fewer insertions; memory repertoires lacked this pattern.

In germline, CDR1 is MDHEN, CDR2 SYDVKM. This CDR3 is 14 amino acids long. The junction had 4 bases not matched to a gene; V was cut back by 6 bases and J by 4 bases. On this clonotype: What it recognizes is unknown.

TCRdb independently ran MiXCR on the 5' RACE reads; one entry per CDR3 protein. The data show 1.5 million to 2 million distinct CDR3 sequences, about 32% seen once. V is TRBV28 and J is TRBJ2-2, with 8 bases identical to TRBD1. Specimen: cord blood. This TCR derives from a newborn girl in good health. The CDR3 here is CASRMDRATGELFF. CDR3 nucleotide sequence: TGTGCCAGCAGGATGGACAGGGCCACCGGGGAGCTGTTTTTT.